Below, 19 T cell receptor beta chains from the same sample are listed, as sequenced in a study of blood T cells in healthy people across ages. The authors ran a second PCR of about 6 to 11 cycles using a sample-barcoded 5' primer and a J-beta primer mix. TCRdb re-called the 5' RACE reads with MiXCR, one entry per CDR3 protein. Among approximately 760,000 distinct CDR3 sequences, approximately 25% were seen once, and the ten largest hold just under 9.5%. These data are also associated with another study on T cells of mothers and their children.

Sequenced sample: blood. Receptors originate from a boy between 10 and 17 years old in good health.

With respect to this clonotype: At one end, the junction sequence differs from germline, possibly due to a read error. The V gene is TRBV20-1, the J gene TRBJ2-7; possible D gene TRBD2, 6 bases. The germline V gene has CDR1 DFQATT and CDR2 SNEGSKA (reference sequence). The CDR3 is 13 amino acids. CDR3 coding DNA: TGCAGTGCTACCCAGGAGGAGGACTACGAGCAGCACTTC. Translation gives CSATQEEDYEQHF.

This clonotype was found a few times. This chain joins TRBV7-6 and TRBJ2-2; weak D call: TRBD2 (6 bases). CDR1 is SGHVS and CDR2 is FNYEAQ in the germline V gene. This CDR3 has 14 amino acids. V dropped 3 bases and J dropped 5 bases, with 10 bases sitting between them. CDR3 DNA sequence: TGTGCCAGCAGCTTCGGGAGTGGGACCGGGGAGCTGTTTTTT. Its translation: CASSFGSGTGELFF.

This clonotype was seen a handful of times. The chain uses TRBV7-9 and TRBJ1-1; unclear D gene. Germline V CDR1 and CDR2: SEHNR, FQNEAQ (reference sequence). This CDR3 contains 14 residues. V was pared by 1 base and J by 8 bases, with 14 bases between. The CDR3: CASSLVPRRSEAFF. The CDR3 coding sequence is TGTGCCAGCAGCTTAGTGCCGAGACGATCCGAAGCTTTCTTT.

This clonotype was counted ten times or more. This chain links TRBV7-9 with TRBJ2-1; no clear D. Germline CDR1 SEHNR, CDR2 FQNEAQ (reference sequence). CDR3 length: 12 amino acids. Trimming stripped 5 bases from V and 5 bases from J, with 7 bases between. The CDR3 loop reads CASSPLNNEQFF. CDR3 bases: TGTGCCAGCAGCCCTCTAAACAATGAGCAGTTCTTC.

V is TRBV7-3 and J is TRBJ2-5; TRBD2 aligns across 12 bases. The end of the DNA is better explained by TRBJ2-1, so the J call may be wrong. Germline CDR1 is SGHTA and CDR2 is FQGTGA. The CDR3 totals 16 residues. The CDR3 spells CASSLTLAGGPDEQFF. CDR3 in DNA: TGTGCCAGCAGCTTAACGCTAGCGGGAGGGCCGGATGAGCAGTTCTTC.

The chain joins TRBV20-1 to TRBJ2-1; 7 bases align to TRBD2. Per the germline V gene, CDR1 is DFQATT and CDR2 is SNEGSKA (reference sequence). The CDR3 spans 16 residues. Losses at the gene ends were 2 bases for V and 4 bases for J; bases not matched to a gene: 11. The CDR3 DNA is TGCAGTGCTAGACAGAGCGCGGGAGCCCATTACAATGAGCAGTTCTTC. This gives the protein CSARQSAGAHYNEQFF.

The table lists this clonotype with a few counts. CDR3 sequence reads: CSARGFGTSGRFGEQYF. CDR3 DNA sequence: TGCAGTGCTAGGGGCTTCGGTACTAGCGGTCGTTTTGGTGAGCAGTACTTC. This sequence joins TRBV20-1 and TRBJ2-7; 8 bases match TRBD2. This CDR3 contains 17 residues. V lost 3 bases, J lost 7 bases, and 20 bases stayed unmatched. The germline gives CDR1 DFQATT, CDR2 SNEGSKA (reference sequence).

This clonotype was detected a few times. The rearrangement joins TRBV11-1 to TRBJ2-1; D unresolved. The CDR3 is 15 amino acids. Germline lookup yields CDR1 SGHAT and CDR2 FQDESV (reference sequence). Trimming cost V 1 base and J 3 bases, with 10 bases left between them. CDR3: CASSLVLLGYNEQFF. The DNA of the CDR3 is TGTGCCAGCAGCTTAGTTTTACTGGGCTACAATGAGCAGTTCTTC.

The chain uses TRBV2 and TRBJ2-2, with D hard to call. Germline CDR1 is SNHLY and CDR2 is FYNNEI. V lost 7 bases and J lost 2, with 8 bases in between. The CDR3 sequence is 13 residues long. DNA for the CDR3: TGTGCCAGCATTACCGCAAACACCGGGGAGCTGTTTTTT. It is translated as CASITANTGELFF.

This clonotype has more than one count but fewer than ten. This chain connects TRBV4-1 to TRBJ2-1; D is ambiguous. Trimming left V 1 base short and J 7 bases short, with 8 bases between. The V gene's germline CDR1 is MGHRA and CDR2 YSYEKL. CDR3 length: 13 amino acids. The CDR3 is CASSQGGINEQFF. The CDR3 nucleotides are TGCGCCAGCAGCCAAGGGGGAATAAATGAGCAGTTCTTC.

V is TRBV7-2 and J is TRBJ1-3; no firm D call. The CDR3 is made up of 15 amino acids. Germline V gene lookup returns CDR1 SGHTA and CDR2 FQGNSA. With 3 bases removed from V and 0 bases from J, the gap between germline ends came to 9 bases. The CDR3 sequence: CASSFLVTSGNTIYF. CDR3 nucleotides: TGTGCCAGCAGCTTTCTCGTCACCTCTGGAAACACCATATATTTT. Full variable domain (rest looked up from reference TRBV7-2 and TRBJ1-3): GAGVSQSPSNKVTEKGKDVELRCDPISGHTALYWYRQSLGQGLEFLIYFQGNSAPDKSGLPSDRFSAERTGGSVSTLTIQRTQQEDSAVYLCASSFLVTSGNTIYFGEGSWLTVV.

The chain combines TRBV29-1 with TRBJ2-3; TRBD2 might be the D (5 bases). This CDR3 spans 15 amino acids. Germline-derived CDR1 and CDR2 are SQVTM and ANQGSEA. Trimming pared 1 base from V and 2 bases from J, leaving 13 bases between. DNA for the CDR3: TGCAGCGTTGAAGTACCTAGCATATCCACAGATACGCAGTATTTT. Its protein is CSVEVPSISTDTQYF.

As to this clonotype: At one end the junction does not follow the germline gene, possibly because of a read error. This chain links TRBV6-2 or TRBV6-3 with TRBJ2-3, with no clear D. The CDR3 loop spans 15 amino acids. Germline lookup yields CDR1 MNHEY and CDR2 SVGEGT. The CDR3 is CASSYSKQVPDTQYF. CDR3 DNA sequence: TGTGCCAGCAGTTACTCGAAACAAGTCCCAGATACACAGTATTTT.

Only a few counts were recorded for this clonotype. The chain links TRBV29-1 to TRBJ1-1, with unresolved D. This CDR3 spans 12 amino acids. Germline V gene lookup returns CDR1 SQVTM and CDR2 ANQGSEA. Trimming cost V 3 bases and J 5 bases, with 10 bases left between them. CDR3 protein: CSVERVDTEAFF. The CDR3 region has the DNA TGCAGCGTTGAGAGGGTGGATACTGAAGCTTTCTTT.

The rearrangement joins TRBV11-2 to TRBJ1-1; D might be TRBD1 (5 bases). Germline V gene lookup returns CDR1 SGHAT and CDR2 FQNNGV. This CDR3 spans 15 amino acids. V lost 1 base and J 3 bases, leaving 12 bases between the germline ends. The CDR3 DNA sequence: TGTGCCAGCAGCTTAGTAGGGGATGTGGACACTGAAGCTTTCTTT. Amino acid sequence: CASSLVGDVDTEAFF.

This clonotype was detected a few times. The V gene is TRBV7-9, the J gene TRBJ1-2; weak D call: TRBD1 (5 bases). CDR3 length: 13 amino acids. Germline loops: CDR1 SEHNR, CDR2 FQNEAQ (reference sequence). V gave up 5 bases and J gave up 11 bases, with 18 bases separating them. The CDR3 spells CASSPGGAAGYTF. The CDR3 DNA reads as TGTGCCAGCAGCCCTGGTGGGGCAGCTGGTTACACCTTC.

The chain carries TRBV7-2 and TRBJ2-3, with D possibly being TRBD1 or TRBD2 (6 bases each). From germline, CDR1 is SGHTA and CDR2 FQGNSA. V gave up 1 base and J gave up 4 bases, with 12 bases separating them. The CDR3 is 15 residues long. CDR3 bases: TGTGCCAGCAGCTTAGTCGGGGGCTTCCCAGATACGCAGTATTTT. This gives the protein CASSLVGGFPDTQYF. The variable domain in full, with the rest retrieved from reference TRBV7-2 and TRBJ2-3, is GAGVSQSPSNKVTEKGKDVELRCDPISGHTALYWYRQSLGQGLEFLIYFQGNSAPDKSGLPSDRFSAERTGGSVSTLTIQRTQQEDSAVYLCASSLVGGFPDTQYFGPGTRLTVL.

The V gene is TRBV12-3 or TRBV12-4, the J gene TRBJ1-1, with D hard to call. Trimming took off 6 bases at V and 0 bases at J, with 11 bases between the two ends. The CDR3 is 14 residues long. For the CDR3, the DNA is TGTGCCAGCAGATCCGGGGTAATGAACACTGAAGCTTTCTTT. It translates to CASRSGVMNTEAFF.

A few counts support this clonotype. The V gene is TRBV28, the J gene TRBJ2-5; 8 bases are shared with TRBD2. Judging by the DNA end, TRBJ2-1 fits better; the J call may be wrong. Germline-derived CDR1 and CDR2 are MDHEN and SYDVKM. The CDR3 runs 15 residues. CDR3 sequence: CASSPRTSSRDEQFF. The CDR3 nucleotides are TGTGCCAGCAGTCCCCGGACTAGCTCCCGCGATGAGCAGTTCTTC.